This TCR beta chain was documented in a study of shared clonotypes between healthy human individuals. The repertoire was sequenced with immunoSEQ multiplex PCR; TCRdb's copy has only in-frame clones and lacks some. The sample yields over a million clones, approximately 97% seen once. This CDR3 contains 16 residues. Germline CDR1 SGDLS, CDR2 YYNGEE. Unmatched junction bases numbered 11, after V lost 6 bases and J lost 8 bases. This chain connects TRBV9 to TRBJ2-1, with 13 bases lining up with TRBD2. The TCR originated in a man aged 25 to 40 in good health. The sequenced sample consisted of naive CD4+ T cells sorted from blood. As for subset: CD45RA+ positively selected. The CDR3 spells CASTRPGLAGIYEQFF. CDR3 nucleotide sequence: TGTGCCAGCACCAGACCGGGACTAGCGGGAATCTATGAGCAGTTCTTC.